These T cell receptor beta chains were read from a single sample in a study of CD8+CD57+ T cells in acquired aplastic anemia. TCRdb re-called the reads with MiXCR, one entry per CDR3 protein. Altogether about 420,000 distinct CDR3 sequences are present, around 68% being singletons, with the ten largest covering 3% to 4.5%. Sequenced: sorted CD4+, CD8+, or CD8+CD57+ T cells (not recorded which) from PBMCs. Receptors originate from a human donor in good health, serving as a control. CDR3s include the opening cysteine and the closing phenylalanine or tryptophan. A D gene is named only where the DNA matches it firmly. Expanded clones get a size class; other rows say once, few or many, or leave the size out.

length: 13
D: -
J: TRBJ2-7
size: -
V: TRBV19
CDR3: CASSGTAWEEQYF
DNA: TGTGCCAGTAGCGGGACTGCATGGGAAGAGCAGTACTTC

length: 13
D: -
J: TRBJ2-5
size: -
V: TRBV20-1
CDR3: CSASLPNAQTQYF
DNA: TGCAGTGCGAGTCTACCGAACGCACAGACCCAGTACTTC

length: 15
D: -
J: TRBJ1-6
size: -
V: TRBV2
CDR3: CASSEEAGAESPLHF
DNA: TGTGCCAGCAGTGAAGAGGCAGGGGCCGAGTCACCCCTCCACTTT

length: 16
D: -
J: TRBJ2-5
size: many
V: TRBV9
CDR3: CASSVAGGIGQETQYF
DNA: TGTGCCAGCAGCGTAGCAGGGGGGATAGGCCAAGAGACCCAGTACTTC

length: 14
D: -
J: TRBJ2-5
size: -
V: TRBV7-8
CDR3: CASSAGPSVETQYF
DNA: TGTGCCAGCAGCGCCGGACCGAGCGTAGAGACCCAGTACTTC

length: 15
D: TRBD1
J: TRBJ1-2
size: -
V: TRBV15
CDR3: CATSSSGTGNYGYTF
DNA: TGTGCCACCAGCAGTTCCGGGACAGGGAACTATGGCTACACCTTC

length: 15
D: TRBD1
J: TRBJ1-5
size: -
V: TRBV2
CDR3: CASSLQGGVKHPQQF
DNA: TGTGCCAGCAGCTTACAAGGGGGCGTCAAGCACCCCCAGCAGTTC

length: 12
D: TRBD2
J: TRBJ2-2
size: -
V: TRBV14
CDR3: CAIAGLAGELFF
DNA: TGTGCCATCGCAGGACTAGCGGGGGAGCTGTTTTTT

length: 17
D: TRBD1
J: TRBJ2-7
size: many
V: TRBV7-8
CDR3: CASSLSGPGQEDYEQYF
DNA: TGTGCCAGCAGCTTGAGTGGCCCGGGACAGGAAGACTACGAGCAGTACTTC

length: 14
D: -
J: TRBJ2-5
size: -
V: TRBV7-6
CDR3: CASSLVSEQETQYF
DNA: TGTGCCAGCAGCTTGGTTAGCGAGCAAGAGACCCAGTACTTC

length: 11
D: -
J: TRBJ2-1
size: -
V: TRBV5-1
CDR3: CASRNPQETHF
DNA: TGCGCCAGCCGAAACCCACAAGAGACCCACTTC

length: 15
D: -
J: TRBJ1-2
size: -
V: TRBV5-6
CDR3: CASRLELPINYGYTF
DNA: TGTGCCAGCAGGTTAGAGCTGCCAATTAACTATGGCTACACCTTC

length: 14
D: -
J: TRBJ1-2
size: -
V: TRBV7-6
CDR3: CASSDRLGEQYFGF
DNA: -

length: 15
D: -
J: TRBJ2-7
size: -
V: TRBV5-1
CDR3: CASSYRGTLNTEQYF
DNA: TGTGCCAGCAGCTATCGAGGGACGTTGAATACGGAGCAGTACTTC

length: 15
D: -
J: TRBJ2-7
size: -
V: TRBV7-9
CDR3: CASSLRGSSSSGQYF
DNA: -

length: 17
D: -
J: TRBJ1-1
size: many
V: TRBV7-9
CDR3: CASSLFWGSGSGTEAFF
DNA: TGTGCCAGCAGCTTATTTTGGGGTTCGGGGTCCGGTACTGAAGCTTTCTTT

length: 13
D: -
J: TRBJ1-1
size: -
V: TRBV11-2
CDR3: CASSPEWGTEAFF
DNA: TGTGCCAGCAGCCCCGAATGGGGCACTGAGGCTTTCTTT

length: 15
D: -
J: TRBJ2-2
size: -
V: TRBV7-3
CDR3: CASSREMGTDGELFF
DNA: TGTGCCAGCAGCAGAGAAATGGGGACGGATGGGGAGCTGTTTTTT

length: 14
D: -
J: TRBJ2-1
size: many
V: TRBV7-2
CDR3: CASSPQSDPNEQFF
DNA: TGTGCCAGCAGCCCTCAGTCGGATCCTAATGAGCAGTTCTTC

length: 15
D: TRBD1
J: TRBJ1-2
size: -
V: TRBV7-2
CDR3: CASSLDRSTEYGYTF
DNA: TGTGCCAGCAGCTTGGACAGGAGTACTGAATATGGCTACACCTTC

length: 13
D: -
J: TRBJ2-4
size: many
V: TRBV5-8
CDR3: CASSRNSENIQYF
DNA: TGTGCCAGCAGCCGAAACTCCGAAAACATTCAGTACTTC

length: 18
D: TRBD1
J: TRBJ2-1
size: once
V: TRBV4-3
CDR3: CASSESGWTGASYNEQFF
DNA: TGCGCCAGCAGTGAGTCGGGGTGGACAGGGGCATCCTACAATGAGCAGTTCTTC

length: 16
D: -
J: TRBJ1-3
size: -
V: TRBV19
CDR3: CASTLANAGARNNEQF
DNA: TGTGCCAGTACCCTGGCTAACGCGGGGGCTAGAAACAATGAGCAGTTT

length: 14
D: -
J: TRBJ2-5
size: -
V: TRBV7-9
CDR3: CASSQSGTKRAGEF
DNA: TGTGCCAGCAGCCAAAGCGGAACTAAGCGGGCGGGTGAGTTC

length: 16
D: -
J: TRBJ2-1
size: once
V: TRBV7-2
CDR3: CASSLSFNRRAGAQFF
DNA: TGTGCCAGCAGCTTAAGCTTTAATCGGCGGGCAGGGGCTCAGTTCTTC

length: 13
D: -
J: TRBJ2-5
size: -
V: TRBV2
CDR3: CASSEARGETQYF
DNA: TGTGCCAGCAGTGAGGCGAGAGGTGAGACGCAGTACTTC

length: 15
D: -
J: TRBJ2-1
size: many
V: TRBV12-3/TRBV12-4
CDR3: CASSLVSVSYNEQFF
DNA: TGTGCCAGCAGTTTAGTTTCGGTCTCCTACAATGAGCAGTTCTTC

length: 12
D: TRBD1
J: TRBJ1-5
size: -
V: TRBV20-1
CDR3: CSAMTGTQPQHF
DNA: TGCAGTGCTATGACAGGGACCCAGCCCCAGCATTTT

length: 17
D: -
J: TRBJ2-7
size: many
V: TRBV12-3/TRBV12-4
CDR3: CASFKAKGPGLSYEQYF
DNA: TGTGCCAGCTTTAAGGCTAAGGGTCCAGGCCTCTCCTACGAGCAGTACTTC

length: 11
D: -
J: TRBJ2-7
size: -
V: TRBV5-1
CDR3: CASRDLWQQYF
DNA: TGCGCCAGCAGGGATTTATGGCAGCAGTACTTC

length: 13
D: -
J: TRBJ2-1
size: -
V: TRBV10-2
CDR3: CASSTRLGNTQSF
DNA: TGCGCCAGCAGTACTAGACTGGGCAATACGCAGTCCTTC

length: 15
D: -
J: TRBJ1-4
size: -
V: TRBV7-9
CDR3: CASSSSGRGEEKLFF
DNA: TGTGCCAGCAGCTCCTCCGGGAGAGGGGAGGAAAAACTGTTTTTT

length: 14
D: -
J: TRBJ1-5
size: -
V: TRBV2
CDR3: CASSLARDNQHQLF
DNA: TGTGCCAGCAGCTTGGCCAGGGATAATCAGCACCAGCTTTTT

length: 16
D: TRBD2
J: TRBJ2-3
size: -
V: TRBV12-3/TRBV12-4
CDR3: CASSNSLAGGPDTQYF
DNA: TGTGCCAGCAGTAATTCCCTAGCGGGGGGGCCAGATACGCAGTATTTT

length: 12
D: -
J: TRBJ2-7
size: -
V: TRBV4-1
CDR3: CASSVEVYEQYF
DNA: TGCGCCAGCAGTGTCGAGGTCTACGAGCAGTACTTC